Listed here are 20 T cell receptor beta chains from one sample, sequenced in a study of T cell repertoires in cytomegalovirus infection (dated by TCRdb to about 2019). The treatment or condition label for this specimen denotes: in vitro stimulation with specific CMV peptide epitopes to enrich CMV-specific T cells. Their antigen targets remain unknown. Sequencing was carried out with an Illumina HiSeq 1500. The public reads were reprocessed in TCRdb via fastp at Q25 and MiXCR, keeping in-frame beta chains. Each record represents a unique CDR3 protein, reported with the most common genes and DNA among its rows. Counted in this sample were approximately 110,000 distinct CDR3 sequences; about 33% of them appeared once. Around two fifths of the sample is taken by the ten largest. Sequenced material: CD8+ T cells from cultured PBMCs, taken from culture after CMV antigen stimulation. The receptors come from a human donor in good health (CMV status not recorded). Some clones in this sample may be carry-over from other donors' samples.

The gene calls are TRBV12-3 or TRBV12-4 and TRBJ1-5; D is unclear. The CDR3 spans 14 residues. V was pared by 6 bases and J by 5 bases, with 14 bases between. CDR3 in amino acids: CASRFLGRDQPQHF. For the CDR3, the DNA is TGTGCCAGCAGATTCCTGGGGAGAGATCAGCCCCAGCATTTT.

The chain joins TRBV7-6 to TRBJ1-1; D not resolved. V lost 4 bases and J lost 2, with 5 bases in between. This CDR3 has 12 amino acids. The germline CDR1 and CDR2 sequences are SGHVS and FNYEAQ. The CDR3 region has the DNA TGTGCCAGCAGCTCCCAAAACACTGAAGCTTTCTTT. As protein: CASSSQNTEAFF.

This chain uses TRBV7-9 with TRBJ2-7; 7 bases align to TRBD1. CDR1 is SEHNR, CDR2 FQNEAQ, per germline (reference sequence). This CDR3 comprises 14 residues. After removal of 1 base from V and 9 bases from J, the junction contained 9 bases not matched to a gene. The CDR3 DNA sequence: TGTGCCAGCAGCTTAGAGGGGGCTCAGGACGGGCAGTACTTC. This translates into CASSLEGAQDGQYF. The full variable domain, with the rest looked up from reference TRBV7-9 and TRBJ2-7, is DTGVSQNPRHKITKRGQNVTFRCDPISEHNRLYWYRQTLGQGPEFLTYFQNEAQLEKSRLLSDRFSAERPKGSFSTLEIQRTEQGDSAMYLCASSLEGAQDGQYFGPGTRLTVT.

The gene calls are TRBV4-1 and TRBJ2-3; D is uncertain. The CDR3 is 18 residues long. The V end was cut by 4 bases, the J end by 4 bases, with 24 bases between. The V gene's germline CDR1 is MGHRA and CDR2 YSYEKL. The CDR3 is CASSLIPGPVEYPDTQYF. CDR3 DNA: TGCGCCAGCAGCCTGATCCCTGGTCCCGTTGAATACCCAGATACGCAGTATTTT.

Many counts were recorded for this clonotype. This rearrangement joins TRBV7-2 to TRBJ1-1, with unresolved D. Looked up from germline, CDR1 is SGHTA and CDR2 is FQGNSA. This CDR3 spans 14 amino acids. V lost 5 bases, J lost 4 bases, and 14 bases lay in between. The CDR3: CASSEVKGSTEAFF. Written as DNA, the CDR3 is TGTGCCAGCAGCGAGGTTAAAGGGAGCACTGAAGCTTTCTTT.

This clonotype was seen a handful of times. The chain is built from TRBV5-1 and TRBJ1-1; 10 nucleotides line up with TRBD1. Germline values: CDR1 SGHRS, CDR2 YFSETQ. The CDR3 runs to 14 residues. V shed 0 bases and J 6 bases; nucleotides not matched to a gene: 2. The CDR3: CASSLEGTGAEAFF. The DNA of the CDR3 is TGCGCCAGCAGCTTGGAGGGGACAGGGGCTGAAGCTTTCTTT.

About this clonotype itself: A much larger clone lies a single base off, so this may be a read error. The chain combines TRBV2 with TRBJ2-7, with 10 bases identical to TRBD1. The germline V gene has CDR1 SNHLY and CDR2 FYNNEI. The CDR3 spans 15 residues. The CDR3 loop reads CASSPDRGYPYGQYF. CDR3 DNA: TGTGCCAGCAGTCCGGACAGGGGGTATCCCTACGGGCAGTACTTC.

This chain connects TRBV6-2 or TRBV6-3 to TRBJ2-5; possible D gene TRBD1, 5 bases. The CDR3 contains 17 residues. Trimming stripped 2 bases from V and 5 bases from J, with 21 bases between. The germline gives CDR1 MNHEY, CDR2 SVGEGT. The CDR3 reads CASSYPTEFPGMETQYF. The CDR3 nucleotides are TGTGCCAGCAGTTACCCGACAGAGTTCCCGGGCATGGAGACCCAGTACTTC.

V usage is TRBV19 and J usage is TRBJ2-2, with 7 bases matching TRBD2. The CDR3 sequence is 16 residues long. V gave up 7 bases and J gave up 6 bases; unmatched junction bases: 14. Germline-derived CDR1 and CDR2 are LNHDA and SQIVND (reference sequence). CDR3 bases: TGTGCCAGTACCCACGATGGACTAGGGCCCGCCGGGGAGCTGTTTTTT. Its protein is CASTHDGLGPAGELFF. Full variable domain (rest looked up from reference TRBV19 and TRBJ2-2): DGGITQSPKYLFRKEGQNVTLSCEQNLNHDAMYWYRQDPGQGLRLIYYSQIVNDFQKGDIAEGYSVSREKKESFPLTVTSAQKNPTAFYLCASTHDGLGPAGELFFGEGSRLTVL.

This clonotype was observed once. The chain recombines TRBV2 with TRBJ1-5; TRBD1 aligns across 8 bases. The J segment lost 0 bases and the V segment lost 7 bases, leaving 5 bases of the junction unmatched. The CDR3 is 15 residues long. Germline assignment: CDR1 SNHLY and CDR2 FYNNEI. The CDR3 region has the DNA TGTGCCAGCACACAGGGGGGATATAGCAATCAGCCCCAGCATTTT. Its translation is CASTQGGYSNQPQHF.

The chain joins TRBV20-1 to TRBJ1-5, with D unresolved. V lost 1 base and J 0 bases, leaving 13 bases between the germline ends. This CDR3 contains 16 residues. The V gene's germline CDR1 is DFQATT and CDR2 SNEGSKA (reference sequence). The CDR3 is CSARGPTDYSNQPQHF. The CDR3 DNA follows: TGCAGTGCTAGAGGGCCGACGGATTATAGCAATCAGCCCCAGCATTTT.

This clonotype was seen only once. V gene TRBV6-5 combines with J gene TRBJ1-5; no clear D gene. CDR1 is MNHEY, CDR2 SVGAGI, per germline. The V and J ends lost 3 bases and 1 base respectively, with 13 bases between them. The CDR3 has 16 amino acids. Here the CDR3 reads CASSYGLPDSNQPQHF. Here the CDR3 DNA reads TGTGCCAGCAGTTATGGACTCCCGGACAGCAATCAGCCCCAGCATTTT.

This clonotype was seen a few times. The chain joins TRBV11-2 to TRBJ2-1; 9 bases match TRBD2. Germline CDR1 SGHAT, CDR2 FQNNGV. Trimming took 5 bases from V and 0 from J; bases not matched to a gene: 8. This CDR3 comprises 17 residues. In DNA form, the CDR3 reads TGTGCCAGCAGCCCCTTAGCGGGGGCGAGCTCCTACAATGAGCAGTTCTTC. Protein product: CASSPLAGASSYNEQFF.

This clonotype was counted ten times or more. The V and J genes are TRBV7-2 and TRBJ2-7; 11 bases fit TRBD2. This CDR3 is built from 15 residues. Per germline, CDR1 SGHTA and CDR2 FQGNSA. The junction had 2 bases not matched to a gene; V was cut back by 0 bases and J by 4 bases. Here the CDR3 reads CASSLASGGAYEQYF. The CDR3 bases are TGTGCCAGCAGCTTAGCTAGCGGGGGGGCGTACGAGCAGTACTTC.

The V gene is TRBV7-3, the J gene TRBJ1-2; 7 positions match TRBD1. Per the germline V gene, CDR1 is SGHTA and CDR2 is FQGTGA. V shed 3 bases and J 4 bases; nucleotides not matched to a gene: 5. The CDR3 covers 14 residues. The CDR3 sequence is CASSFGTEPYGYTF. CDR3 DNA: TGTGCCAGCAGCTTTGGGACAGAACCCTATGGCTACACCTTC.

This clonotype was detected ten times or more. The rearrangement links TRBV6-4 to TRBJ2-3, with 7 bases aligning to TRBD1. V shed 2 bases, J shed 5 bases, and the junction held 7 bases outside the gene matches. Looked up from germline, CDR1 is MRHNA and CDR2 is SNTAGT. CDR3 length: 15 amino acids. The CDR3 bases are TGTGCCAGCAGTGACCACGAAGGGGGCGTAGATACGCAGTATTTT. As protein: CASSDHEGGVDTQYF.

The rearrangement links TRBV19 to TRBJ2-7; D gene ambiguous. The CDR3 length is 11 residues. Germline assignment: CDR1 LNHDA and CDR2 SQIVND (reference sequence). Trimming took 3 bases from V and 4 from J, leaving 4 bases between them. The CDR3 DNA follows: TGTGCCAGTAGTATGGGTTACGAGCAGTACTTC. Amino acids: CASSMGYEQYF.

This chain uses TRBV15 with TRBJ1-1, with D unresolved. Per the germline V gene, CDR1 is LNHNV and CDR2 is YYDKDF (reference sequence). The CDR3 consists of 12 residues. V was cut by 1 base and J by 5 bases, with 5 bases left in between. CDR3: CATSRGGTEAFF. CDR3 nucleotide sequence: TGTGCCACCAGCAGAGGTGGTACTGAAGCTTTCTTT.

This clonotype has at least ten counts. The chain links TRBV5-5 to TRBJ1-3; D is possibly TRBD1 (5 bases). Germline assignment: CDR1 SGHKS and CDR2 YYEKEE (reference sequence). Trimming took off 4 bases at V and 2 bases at J, with 16 bases between the two ends. The CDR3 spans 16 residues. The DNA of the CDR3 is TGTGCCAGCAGCCCTACCCGGGCAGGGACTGGAAACACCATATATTTT. It codes for CASSPTRAGTGNTIYF.

This chain links TRBV6-5 with TRBJ2-1; TRBD2 is a possible D gene (5 bases). The CDR3 extends over 13 amino acids. The germline CDR1 and CDR2 sequences are MNHEY and SVGAGI. V dropped 0 bases and J dropped 10 bases, with 10 bases sitting between them. The CDR3 reads CASSYSRGLEQFF. The CDR3 bases are TGTGCCAGCAGTTACTCGAGAGGGCTCGAGCAGTTCTTC.